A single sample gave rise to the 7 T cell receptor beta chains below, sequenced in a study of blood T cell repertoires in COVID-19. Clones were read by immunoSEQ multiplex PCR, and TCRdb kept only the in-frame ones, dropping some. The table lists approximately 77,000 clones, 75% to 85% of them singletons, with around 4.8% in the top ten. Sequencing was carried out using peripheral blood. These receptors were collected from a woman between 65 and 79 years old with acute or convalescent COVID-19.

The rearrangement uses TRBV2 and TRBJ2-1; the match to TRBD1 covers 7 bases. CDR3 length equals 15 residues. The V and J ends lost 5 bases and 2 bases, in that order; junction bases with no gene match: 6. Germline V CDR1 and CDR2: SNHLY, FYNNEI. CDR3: CASSWAGTAYNEQFF. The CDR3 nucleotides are TGTGCCAGCAGTTGGGCCGGGACAGCCTACAATGAGCAGTTCTTC.

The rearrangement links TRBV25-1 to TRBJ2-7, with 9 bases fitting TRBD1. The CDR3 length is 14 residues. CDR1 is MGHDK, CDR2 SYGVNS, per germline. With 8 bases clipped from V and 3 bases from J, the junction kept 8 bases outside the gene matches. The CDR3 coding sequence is TGTGCCAGCGGAGGGACAGGGCCCAACTACGAGCAGTACTTC. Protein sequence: CASGGTGPNYEQYF.

The CDR3, as DNA: TGTGCCACCGGGGACCAGGGGGCAAGTGAAAAACTGTTTTTT. It encodes CATGDQGASEKLFF. V gene TRBV10-3 combines with J gene TRBJ1-4; 8 positions agree with TRBD1. V lost 10 bases, J lost 7 bases, and 11 bases stayed unmatched. The CDR3 is made up of 14 amino acids. The germline gives CDR1 ENHRY, CDR2 SYGVKD.

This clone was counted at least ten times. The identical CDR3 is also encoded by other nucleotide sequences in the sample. The CDR3 region is CASSFGETQYF. CDR3 DNA: TGCGCCAGCAGCTTCGGGGAGACCCAGTACTTC. This chain uses TRBV5-1 with TRBJ2-5; D remains unclear. The CDR3 is made up of 11 amino acids. V lost 2 bases and J lost 5, with 4 bases in between. Per the germline V gene, CDR1 is SGHRS and CDR2 is YFSETQ.

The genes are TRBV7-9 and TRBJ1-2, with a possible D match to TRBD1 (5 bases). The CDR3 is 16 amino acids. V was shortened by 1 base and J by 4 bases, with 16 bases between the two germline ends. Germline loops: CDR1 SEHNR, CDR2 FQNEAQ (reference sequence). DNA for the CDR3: TGTGCCAGCAGCTTAGGTCACTCGGGGGACTTCTATGGCTACACCTTC. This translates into CASSLGHSGDFYGYTF.

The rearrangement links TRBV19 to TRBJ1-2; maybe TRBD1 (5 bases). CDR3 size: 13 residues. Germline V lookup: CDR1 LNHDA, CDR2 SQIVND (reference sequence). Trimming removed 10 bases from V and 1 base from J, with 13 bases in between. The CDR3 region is CATMDTFNYGYTF. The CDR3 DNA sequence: TGTGCCACCATGGACACGTTTAACTATGGCTACACCTTC.

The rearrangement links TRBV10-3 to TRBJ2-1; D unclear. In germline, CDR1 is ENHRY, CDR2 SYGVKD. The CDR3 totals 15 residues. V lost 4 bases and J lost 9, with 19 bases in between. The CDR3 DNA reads TGTGCCATCAGTGCGGCAGGTTTGGTGGTGAGTGAGCAGTTCTTC. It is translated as CAISAAGLVVSEQFF.